The 5 T cell receptor beta chains given below trace back to one sample, sequenced in a study of CD8+ T cells in alopecia areata (dated by TCRdb to 2017 to 2018). Libraries were prepared through the immunoSEQ multiplex PCR assay. To provide template for TCR sequencing, every sample had RNA extracted and reverse transcribed into cDNA. The table comes from immuneACCESS by way of TCRdb, which keeps in-frame sequences with V and J called. Part of the clones is missing from these tables; in studies checked, under half for an unresolved V gene and the rest for unknown reasons. Counted in this sample were roughly 76,000 clones; around 29% of them appeared once. About 15% of the sample lies in the top ten. According to the study, the label for this sample's time point signals: about 4 weeks on oral tofacitinib. The sample's treatment or condition label is to be understood as: oral pan-JAK inhibitor, 5-10 mg twice daily.

This sample comprised CD8+ T cells sorted from blood, obtained at week 4, from a patient treated with tofacitinib. All receptors come from a human donor with alopecia areata.

The V and J genes are TRBV30 and TRBJ1-1, with unresolved D. V lost 4 bases and J 7 bases, leaving 4 bases between the germline ends. Germline-derived CDR1 and CDR2 are GTSNPN and SVGIG (reference sequence). The CDR3 is 9 amino acids. The CDR3 spells CAWTGEAFF. CDR3 bases: TGTGCCTGGACAGGTGAAGCTTTCTTT.

This clone was observed a few times. The chain carries TRBV29-1 and TRBJ2-7; perhaps TRBD2 as D (5 bases). The CDR3 spans 12 residues. Germline V gene data show CDR1 as SQVTM and CDR2 as ANQGSEA. V was pared by 6 bases and J by 7 bases, with 16 bases between. The CDR3 region is CSVGRAPGEQYF. For the CDR3, the DNA is TGCAGCGTAGGTCGGGCCCCGGGGGAGCAGTACTTC.

CDR3: CAWIGERRSSYNEQFF. DNA of the CDR3: TGTGCCTGGATCGGGGAGCGGCGTAGCTCCTACAATGAGCAGTTCTTC. The gene calls are TRBV30 and TRBJ2-1, with TRBD2 as a possible D gene (5 bases). The CDR3 length is 16 residues. Trimming stripped 4 bases from V and 0 bases from J, with 16 bases between. Germline V lookup: CDR1 GTSNPN, CDR2 SVGIG (reference sequence).

The chain combines TRBV27 with TRBJ1-2; maybe TRBD1 (5 bases). The V gene's germline CDR1 is MNHEY and CDR2 SMNVEV (reference sequence). Trimming took off 4 bases at V and 4 bases at J, with 13 bases between the two ends. There are 14 residues in the CDR3. The CDR3 DNA follows: TGTGCCAGCAGTTGGGACGGGGAAACCTATGGCTACACCTTC. Its translation: CASSWDGETYGYTF.

The sample holds a few counts of this clone. The rearrangement links TRBV4-1 to TRBJ1-5; no firm D call. CDR1 MGHRA and CDR2 YSYEKL come from the germline V gene. There are 13 residues in the CDR3. Trimming removed 1 base at V and 4 bases at J, with 5 bases between. The CDR3 DNA reads as TGCGCCAGCAGCCAAGGGGATAATCAGCCCCAGCATTTT. Protein: CASSQGDNQPQHF.